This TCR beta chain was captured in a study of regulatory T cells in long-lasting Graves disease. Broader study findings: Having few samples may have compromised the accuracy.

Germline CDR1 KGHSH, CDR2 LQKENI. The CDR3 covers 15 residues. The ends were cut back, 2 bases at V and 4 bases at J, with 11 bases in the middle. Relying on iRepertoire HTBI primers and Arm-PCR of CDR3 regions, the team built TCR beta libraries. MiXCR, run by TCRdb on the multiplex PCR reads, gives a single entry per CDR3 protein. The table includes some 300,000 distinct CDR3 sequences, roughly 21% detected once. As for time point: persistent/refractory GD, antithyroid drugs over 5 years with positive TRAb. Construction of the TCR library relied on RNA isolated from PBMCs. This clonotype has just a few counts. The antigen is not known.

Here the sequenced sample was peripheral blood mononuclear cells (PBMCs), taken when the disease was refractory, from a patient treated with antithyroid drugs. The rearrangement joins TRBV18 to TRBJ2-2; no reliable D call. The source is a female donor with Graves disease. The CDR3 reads CASSPYGPGTGELFF. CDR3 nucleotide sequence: TGTGCCAGCTCACCATATGGGCCAGGCACCGGGGAGCTGTTTTTT.